This TCR beta chain was observed in a study of blood T cell repertoires in COVID-19. About the study: T cells, B-cell-depleted T cells, or PBMCs supplied cDNA or gDNA.

TCRdb keeps only in-frame clones here, not all; method: immunoSEQ multiplex PCR. The table records over 35,000 clones, roughly 78% of them present only once. Sequencing input: peripheral blood. This TCR was recovered from a man in his sixties with acute or convalescent COVID-19.

CDR3 amino acids: CASTLREDNTGELFF. In DNA form, the CDR3 reads TGTGCCAGCACCCTGCGGGAGGACAACACCGGGGAGCTGTTTTTT. The V call is TRBV6-6, the J call TRBJ2-2, with 8 bases lining up with TRBD2. Germline CDR1 reads MNHNY; CDR2 reads SVGAGI (reference sequence). V was clipped by 7 bases and J by 2 bases; unmatched bases: 6. This CDR3 has 15 residues.